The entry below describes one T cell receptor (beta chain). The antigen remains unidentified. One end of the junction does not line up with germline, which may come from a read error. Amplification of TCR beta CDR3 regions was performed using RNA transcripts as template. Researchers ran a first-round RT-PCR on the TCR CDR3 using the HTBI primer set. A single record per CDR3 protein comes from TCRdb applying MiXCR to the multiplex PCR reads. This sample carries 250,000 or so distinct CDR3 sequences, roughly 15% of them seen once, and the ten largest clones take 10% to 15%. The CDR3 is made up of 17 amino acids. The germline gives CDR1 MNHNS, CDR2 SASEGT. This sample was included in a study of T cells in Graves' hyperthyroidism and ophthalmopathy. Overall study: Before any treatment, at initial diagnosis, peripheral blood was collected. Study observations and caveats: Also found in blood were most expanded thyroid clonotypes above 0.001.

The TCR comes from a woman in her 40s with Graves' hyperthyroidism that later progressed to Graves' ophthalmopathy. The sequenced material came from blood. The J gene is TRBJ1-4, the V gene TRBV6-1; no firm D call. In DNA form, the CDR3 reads TGTGCCAGCAGTGAATCTTTTTTCCCCGGGCTTAATGGAAAACTGTTTTTT. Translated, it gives CASSESFFPGLNGKLFF.